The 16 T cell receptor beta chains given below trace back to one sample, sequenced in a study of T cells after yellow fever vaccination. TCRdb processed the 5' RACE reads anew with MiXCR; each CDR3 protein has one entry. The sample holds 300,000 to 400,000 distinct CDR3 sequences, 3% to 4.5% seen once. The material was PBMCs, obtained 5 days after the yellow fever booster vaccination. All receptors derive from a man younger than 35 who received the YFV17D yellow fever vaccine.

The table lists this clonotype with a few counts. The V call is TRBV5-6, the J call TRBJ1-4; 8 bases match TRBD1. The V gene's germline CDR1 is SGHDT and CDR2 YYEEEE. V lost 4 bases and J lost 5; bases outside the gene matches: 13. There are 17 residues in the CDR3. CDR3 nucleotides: TGTGCCAGCAGCAAGGACTTCCCCAGGGGGCCAAATGAAAAACTGTTTTTT. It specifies CASSKDFPRGPNEKLFF.

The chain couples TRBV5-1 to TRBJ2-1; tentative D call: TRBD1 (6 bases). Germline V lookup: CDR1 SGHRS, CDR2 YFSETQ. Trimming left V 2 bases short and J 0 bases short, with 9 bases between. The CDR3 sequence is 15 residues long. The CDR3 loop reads CASSLQGLSYNEQFF. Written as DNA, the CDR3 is TGCGCCAGCAGCTTACAGGGCCTCTCCTACAATGAGCAGTTCTTC.

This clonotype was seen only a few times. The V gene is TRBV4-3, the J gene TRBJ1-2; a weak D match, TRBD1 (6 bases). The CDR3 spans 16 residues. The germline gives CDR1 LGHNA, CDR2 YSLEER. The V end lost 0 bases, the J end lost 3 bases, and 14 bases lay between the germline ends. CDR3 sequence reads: CASSQEPQGQYYGYTF. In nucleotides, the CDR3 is TGCGCCAGCAGCCAAGAACCCCAAGGACAGTACTATGGCTACACCTTC.

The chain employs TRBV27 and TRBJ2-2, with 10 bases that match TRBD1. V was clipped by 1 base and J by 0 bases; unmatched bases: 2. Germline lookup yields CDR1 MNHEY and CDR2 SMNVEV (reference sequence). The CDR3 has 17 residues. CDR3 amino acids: CASSLLGTGANTGELFF. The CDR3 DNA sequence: TGTGCCAGCAGTTTATTAGGGACAGGGGCGAACACCGGGGAGCTGTTTTTT.

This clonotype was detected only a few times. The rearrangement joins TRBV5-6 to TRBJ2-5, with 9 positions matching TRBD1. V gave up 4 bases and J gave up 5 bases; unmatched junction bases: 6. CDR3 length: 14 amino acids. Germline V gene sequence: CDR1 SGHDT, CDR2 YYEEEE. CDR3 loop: CASSIGTGWETQYF. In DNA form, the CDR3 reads TGTGCCAGCAGCATCGGGACAGGGTGGGAGACCCAGTACTTC. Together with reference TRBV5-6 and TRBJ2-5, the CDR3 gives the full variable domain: DAGVTQSPTHLIKTRGQQVTLRCSPKSGHDTVSWYQQALGQGPQFIFQYYEEEERQRGNFPDRFSGHQFPNYSSELNVNALLLGDSALYLCASSIGTGWETQYFGPGTRLLVL.

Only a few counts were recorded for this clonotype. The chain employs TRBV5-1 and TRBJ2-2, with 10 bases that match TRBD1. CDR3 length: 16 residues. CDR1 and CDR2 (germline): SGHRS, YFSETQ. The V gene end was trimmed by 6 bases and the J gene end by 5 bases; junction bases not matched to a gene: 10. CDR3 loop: CASNPRPGQGTGELFF. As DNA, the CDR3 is TGCGCCAGCAACCCAAGACCGGGACAGGGGACCGGGGAGCTGTTTTTT.

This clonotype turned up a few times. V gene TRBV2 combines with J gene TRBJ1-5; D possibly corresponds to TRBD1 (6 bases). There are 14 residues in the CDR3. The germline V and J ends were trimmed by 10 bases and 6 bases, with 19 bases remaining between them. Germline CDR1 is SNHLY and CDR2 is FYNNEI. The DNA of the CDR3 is TGTGCCAACTCTCAGGGACTGACAGGTCAGCCCCAGCATTTT. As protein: CANSQGLTGQPQHF. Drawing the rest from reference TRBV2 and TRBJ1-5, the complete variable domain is EPEVTQTPSHQVTQMGQEVILRCVPISNHLYFYWYRQILGQKVEFLVSFYNNEISEKSEIFDDQFSVERPDGSNFTLKIRSTKLEDSAMYFCANSQGLTGQPQHFGDGTRLSIL.

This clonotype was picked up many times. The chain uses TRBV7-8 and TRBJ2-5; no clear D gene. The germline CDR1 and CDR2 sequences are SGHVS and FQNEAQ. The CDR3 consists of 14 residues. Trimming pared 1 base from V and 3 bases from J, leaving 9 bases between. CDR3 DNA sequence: TGTGCCAGCAGCTTAGGGGGATCAAAAGAGACCCAGTACTTC. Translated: CASSLGGSKETQYF.

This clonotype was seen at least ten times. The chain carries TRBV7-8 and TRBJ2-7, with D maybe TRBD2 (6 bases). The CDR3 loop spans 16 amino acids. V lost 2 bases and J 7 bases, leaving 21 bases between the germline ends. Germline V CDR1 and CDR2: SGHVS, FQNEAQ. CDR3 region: CASSLTNGGARVEQYF. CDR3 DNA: TGTGCCAGCAGCTTAACTAATGGAGGGGCGCGGGTAGAGCAGTACTTC.

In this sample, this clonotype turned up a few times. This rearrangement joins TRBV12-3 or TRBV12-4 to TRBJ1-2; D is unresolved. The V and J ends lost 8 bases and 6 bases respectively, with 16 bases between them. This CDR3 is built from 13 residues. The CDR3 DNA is TGTGCCAGCCCCCCTAGAGTGAGCCATGGCTACACCTTC. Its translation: CASPPRVSHGYTF.

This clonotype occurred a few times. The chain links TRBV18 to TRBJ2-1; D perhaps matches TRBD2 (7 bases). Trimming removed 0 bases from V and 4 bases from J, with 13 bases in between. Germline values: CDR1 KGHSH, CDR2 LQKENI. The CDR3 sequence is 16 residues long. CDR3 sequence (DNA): TGTGCCAGCTCACCACCCGCGGGGGCCGGATACAATGAGCAGTTCTTC. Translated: CASSPPAGAGYNEQFF.

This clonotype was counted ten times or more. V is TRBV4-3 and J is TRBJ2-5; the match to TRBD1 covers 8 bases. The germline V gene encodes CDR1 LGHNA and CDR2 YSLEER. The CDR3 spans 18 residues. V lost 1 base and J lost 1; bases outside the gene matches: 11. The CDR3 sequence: CASSQGQGPRFRQETQYF. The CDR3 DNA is TGCGCCAGCAGCCAAGGACAGGGGCCGCGATTCCGCCAAGAGACCCAGTACTTC.

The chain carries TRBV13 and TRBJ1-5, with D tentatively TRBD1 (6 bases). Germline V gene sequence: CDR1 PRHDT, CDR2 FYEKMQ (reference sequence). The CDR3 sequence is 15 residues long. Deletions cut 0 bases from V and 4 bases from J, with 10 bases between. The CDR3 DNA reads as TGTGCCAGCAGCTTAGGCCTACAGGGAAATCAGCCCCAGCATTTT. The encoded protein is CASSLGLQGNQPQHF.

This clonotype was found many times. CDR3 coding DNA: TGTGCCAGCAGCTTAGTGGCAGGGGCCCTACCTGAAGCTTTCTTT. Its translation is CASSLVAGALPEAFF. The V and J genes are TRBV7-2 and TRBJ1-1, with D perhaps TRBD1 (6 bases). The V end was cut by 1 base, the J end by 6 bases, with 15 bases between. This CDR3 has 15 amino acids. Looked up from germline, CDR1 is SGHTA and CDR2 is FQGNSA.

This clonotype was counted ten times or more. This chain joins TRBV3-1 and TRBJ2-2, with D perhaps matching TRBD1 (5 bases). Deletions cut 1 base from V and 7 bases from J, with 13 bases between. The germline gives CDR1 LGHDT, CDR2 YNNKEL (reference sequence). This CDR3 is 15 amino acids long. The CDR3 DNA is TGTGCCAGCAGCCAAGTTGTCAGGGCTTTCGGGGAGCTGTTTTTT. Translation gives CASSQVVRAFGELFF.

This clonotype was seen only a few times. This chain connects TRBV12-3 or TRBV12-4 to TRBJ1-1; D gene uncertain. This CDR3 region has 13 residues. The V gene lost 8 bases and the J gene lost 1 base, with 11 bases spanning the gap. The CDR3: CASSSEGNTEAFF. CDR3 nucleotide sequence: TGTGCCAGCTCTTCGGAGGGGAACACTGAAGCTTTCTTT.